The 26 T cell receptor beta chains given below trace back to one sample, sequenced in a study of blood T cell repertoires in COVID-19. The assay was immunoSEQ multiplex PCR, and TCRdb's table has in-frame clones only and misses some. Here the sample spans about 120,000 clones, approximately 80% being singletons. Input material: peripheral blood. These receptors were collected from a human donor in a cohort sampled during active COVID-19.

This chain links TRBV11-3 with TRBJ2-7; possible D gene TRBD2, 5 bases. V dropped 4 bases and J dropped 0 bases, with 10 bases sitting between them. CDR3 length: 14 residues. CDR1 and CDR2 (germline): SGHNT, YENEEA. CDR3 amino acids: CASSSLTTSYEQYF. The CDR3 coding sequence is TGTGCCAGCAGCTCCTTGACTACCTCCTACGAGCAGTACTTC.

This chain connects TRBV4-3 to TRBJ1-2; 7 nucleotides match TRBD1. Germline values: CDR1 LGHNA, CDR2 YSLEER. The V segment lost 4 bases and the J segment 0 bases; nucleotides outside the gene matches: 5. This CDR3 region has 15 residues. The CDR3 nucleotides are TGCGCCAGCAGCCGGGACAGAGAAACTAACTATGGCTACACCTTC. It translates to CASSRDRETNYGYTF.

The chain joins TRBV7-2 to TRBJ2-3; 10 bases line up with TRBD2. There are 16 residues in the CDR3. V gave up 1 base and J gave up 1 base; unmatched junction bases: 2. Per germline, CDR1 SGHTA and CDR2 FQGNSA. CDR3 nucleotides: TGTGCCAGCAGCTTAGGGCTAGCGGGGGGCACAGATACGCAGTATTTT. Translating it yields CASSLGLAGGTDTQYF.

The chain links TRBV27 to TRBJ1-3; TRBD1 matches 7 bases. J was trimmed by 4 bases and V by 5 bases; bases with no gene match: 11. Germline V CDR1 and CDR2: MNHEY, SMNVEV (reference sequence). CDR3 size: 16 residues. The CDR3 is CASSPHRGLTGNTIYF. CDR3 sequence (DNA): TGTGCCAGCAGTCCCCACAGGGGATTGACGGGAAACACCATATATTTT.

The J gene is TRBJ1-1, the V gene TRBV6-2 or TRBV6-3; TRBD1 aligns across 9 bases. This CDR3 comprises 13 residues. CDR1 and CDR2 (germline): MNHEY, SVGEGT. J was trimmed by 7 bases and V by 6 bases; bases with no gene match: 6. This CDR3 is CASSDRDRDEAFF. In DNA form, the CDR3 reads TGTGCCAGCAGCGACCGGGACAGGGATGAAGCTTTCTTT.

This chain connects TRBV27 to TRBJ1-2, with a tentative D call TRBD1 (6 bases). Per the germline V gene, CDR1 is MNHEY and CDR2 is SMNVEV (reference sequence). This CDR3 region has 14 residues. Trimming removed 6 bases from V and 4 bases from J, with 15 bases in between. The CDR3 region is CASRVGGGGYGYTF. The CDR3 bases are TGTGCCAGCAGAGTGGGGGGGGGCGGCTATGGCTACACCTTC.

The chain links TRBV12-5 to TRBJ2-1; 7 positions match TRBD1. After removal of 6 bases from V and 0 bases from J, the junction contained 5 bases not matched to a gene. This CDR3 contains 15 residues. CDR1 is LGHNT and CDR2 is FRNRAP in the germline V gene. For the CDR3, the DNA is TGTGCTAGTGGACCGGGACAGAGCTCCTACAATGAGCAGTTCTTC. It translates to CASGPGQSSYNEQFF.

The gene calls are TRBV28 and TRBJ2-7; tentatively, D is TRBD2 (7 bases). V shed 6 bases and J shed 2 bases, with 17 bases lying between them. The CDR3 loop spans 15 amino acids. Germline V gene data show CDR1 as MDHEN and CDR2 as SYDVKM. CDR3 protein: CASRPPGGRTYEQYF. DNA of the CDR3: TGTGCCAGCAGACCGCCGGGGGGCAGGACCTACGAGCAGTACTTC.

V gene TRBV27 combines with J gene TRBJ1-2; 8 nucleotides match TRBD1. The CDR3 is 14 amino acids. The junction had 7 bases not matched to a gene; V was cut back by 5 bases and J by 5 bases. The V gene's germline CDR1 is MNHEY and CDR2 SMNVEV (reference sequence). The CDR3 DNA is TGTGCCAGCAGTCTAACAGGGGGGCGGTATGGCTACACCTTC. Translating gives CASSLTGGRYGYTF.

CDR3 residues: CASSPTTRMDTQYF. The CDR3 DNA reads as TGCGCCAGCAGCCCGACGACACGAATGGATACGCAGTATTTT. The chain joins TRBV4-3 to TRBJ2-3; no clear D. The CDR3 has 14 residues. The V end was cut by 4 bases, the J end by 6 bases, with 14 bases between. Germline-derived CDR1 and CDR2 are LGHNA and YSLEER.

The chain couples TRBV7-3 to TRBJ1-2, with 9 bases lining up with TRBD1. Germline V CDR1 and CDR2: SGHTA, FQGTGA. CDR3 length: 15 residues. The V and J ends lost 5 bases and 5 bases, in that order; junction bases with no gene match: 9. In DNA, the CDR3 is TGTGCCAGCAGCGACGGGACAGGGCTAGGGTATGGCTACACCTTC. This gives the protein CASSDGTGLGYGYTF.

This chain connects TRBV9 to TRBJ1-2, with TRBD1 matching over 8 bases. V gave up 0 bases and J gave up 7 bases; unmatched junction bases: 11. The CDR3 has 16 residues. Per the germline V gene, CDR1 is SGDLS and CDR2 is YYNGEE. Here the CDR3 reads CASSVETTYGQGGYTF. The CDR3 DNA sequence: TGTGCCAGCAGCGTAGAAACGACGTATGGACAGGGTGGCTACACCTTC.

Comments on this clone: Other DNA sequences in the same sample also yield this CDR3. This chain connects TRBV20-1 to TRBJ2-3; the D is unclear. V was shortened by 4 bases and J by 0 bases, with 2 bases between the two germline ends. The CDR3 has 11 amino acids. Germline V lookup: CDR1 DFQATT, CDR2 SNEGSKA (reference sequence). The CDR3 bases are TGCAGTGCTACGAGCACAGATACGCAGTATTTT. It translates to CSATSTDTQYF.

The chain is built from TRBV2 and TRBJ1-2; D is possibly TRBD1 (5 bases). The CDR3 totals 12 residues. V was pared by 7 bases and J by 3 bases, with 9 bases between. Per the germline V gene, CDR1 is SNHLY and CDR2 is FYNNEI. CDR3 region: CASTREDYGYTF. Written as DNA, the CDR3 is TGTGCCAGCACCAGGGAGGACTATGGCTACACCTTC.

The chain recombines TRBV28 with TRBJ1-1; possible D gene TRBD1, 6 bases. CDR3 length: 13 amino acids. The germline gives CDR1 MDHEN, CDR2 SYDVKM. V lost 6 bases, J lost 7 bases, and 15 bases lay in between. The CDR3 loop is CASSITGGSEAFF. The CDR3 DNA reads TGTGCCAGCAGCATTACGGGGGGCAGTGAAGCTTTCTTT. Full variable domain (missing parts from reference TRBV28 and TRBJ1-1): DVKVTQSSRYLVKRTGEKVFLECVQDMDHENMFWYRQDPGLGLRLIYFSYDVKMKEKGDIPEGYSVSREKKERFSLILESASTNQTSMYLCASSITGGSEAFFGQGTRLTVV.

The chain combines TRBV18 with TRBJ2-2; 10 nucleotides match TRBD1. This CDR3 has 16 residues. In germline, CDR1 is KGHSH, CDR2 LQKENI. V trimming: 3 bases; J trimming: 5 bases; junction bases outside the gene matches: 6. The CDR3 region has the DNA TGTGCCAGCTCACCCATGGGACAGGGGAAGACCGGGGAGCTGTTTTTT. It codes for CASSPMGQGKTGELFF.

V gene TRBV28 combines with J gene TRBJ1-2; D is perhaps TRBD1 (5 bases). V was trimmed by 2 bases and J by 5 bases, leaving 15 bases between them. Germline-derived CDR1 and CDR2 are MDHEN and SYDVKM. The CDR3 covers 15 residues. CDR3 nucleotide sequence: TGTGCCAGCAGTTTAGGGGCAGGAATAACTTATGGCTACACCTTC. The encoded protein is CASSLGAGITYGYTF.

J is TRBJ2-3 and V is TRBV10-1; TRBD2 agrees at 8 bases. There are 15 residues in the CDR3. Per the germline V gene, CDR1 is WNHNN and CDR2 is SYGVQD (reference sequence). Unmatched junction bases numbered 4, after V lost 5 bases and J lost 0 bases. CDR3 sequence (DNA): TGCGCCAGCAGTACTAGCGGAGCTAGCACAGATACGCAGTATTTT. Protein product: CASSTSGASTDTQYF.

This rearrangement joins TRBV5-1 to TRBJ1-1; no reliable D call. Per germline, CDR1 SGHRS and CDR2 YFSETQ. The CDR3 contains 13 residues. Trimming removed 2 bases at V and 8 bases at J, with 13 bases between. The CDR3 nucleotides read TGCGCCAGCAGCTTTCGGGGAGGCCGAGAAGCTTTCTTT. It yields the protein CASSFRGGREAFF.

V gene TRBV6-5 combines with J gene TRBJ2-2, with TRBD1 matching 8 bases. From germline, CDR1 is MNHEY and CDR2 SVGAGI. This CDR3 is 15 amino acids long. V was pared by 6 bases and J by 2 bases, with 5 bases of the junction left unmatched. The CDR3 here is CASRSDRGNTGELFF. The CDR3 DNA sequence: TGTGCCAGCAGATCCGACAGGGGAAACACCGGGGAGCTGTTTTTT.

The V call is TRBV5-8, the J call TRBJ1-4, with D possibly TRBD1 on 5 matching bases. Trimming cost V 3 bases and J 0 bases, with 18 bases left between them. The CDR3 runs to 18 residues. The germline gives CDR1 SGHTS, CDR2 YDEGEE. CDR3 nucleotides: TGTGCCAGCAGCTACCAGGGTCGGTTCCTGGCAACTAATGAAAAACTGTTTTTT. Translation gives CASSYQGRFLATNEKLFF.

CDR3 bases: TGTGCCTGGAGTCCCGGGACAAGCTACGAGCAGTACTTC. Translation: CAWSPGTSYEQYF. The chain is built from TRBV30 and TRBJ2-7; tentative D call: TRBD1 (6 bases). Germline CDR1 reads GTSNPN; CDR2 reads SVGIG (reference sequence). The CDR3 runs to 13 residues. Trimming removed 2 bases from V and 3 bases from J, with 11 bases in between.

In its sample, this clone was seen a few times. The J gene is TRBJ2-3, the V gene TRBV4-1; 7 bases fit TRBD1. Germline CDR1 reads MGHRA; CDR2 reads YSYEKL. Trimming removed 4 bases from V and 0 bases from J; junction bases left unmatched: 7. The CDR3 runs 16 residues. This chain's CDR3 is CASSPGTAPSTDTQYF. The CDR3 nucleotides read TGCGCCAGCAGCCCTGGGACAGCCCCTAGCACAGATACGCAGTATTTT.

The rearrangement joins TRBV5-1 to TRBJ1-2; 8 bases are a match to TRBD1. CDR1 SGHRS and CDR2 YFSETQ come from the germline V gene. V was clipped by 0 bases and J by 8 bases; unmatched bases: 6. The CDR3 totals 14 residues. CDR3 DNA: TGCGCCAGCAGCTTGGACGGGACAGGCAGAGGCTACACCTTC. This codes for CASSLDGTGRGYTF.

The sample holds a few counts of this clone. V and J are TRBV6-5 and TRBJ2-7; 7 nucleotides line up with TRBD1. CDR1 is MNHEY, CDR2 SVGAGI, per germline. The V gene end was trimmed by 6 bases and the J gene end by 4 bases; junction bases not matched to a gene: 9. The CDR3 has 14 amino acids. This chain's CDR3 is CASSTPTGKYEQYF. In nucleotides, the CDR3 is TGTGCCAGCAGCACCCCGACAGGGAAGTACGAGCAGTACTTC.

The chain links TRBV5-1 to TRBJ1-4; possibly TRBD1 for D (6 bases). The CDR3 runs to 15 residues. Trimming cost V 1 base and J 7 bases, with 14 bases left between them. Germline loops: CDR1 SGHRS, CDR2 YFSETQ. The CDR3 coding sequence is TGCGCCAGCAGCTTGAGAGGGGGTCTCGGTGAAAAACTGTTTTTT. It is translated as CASSLRGGLGEKLFF. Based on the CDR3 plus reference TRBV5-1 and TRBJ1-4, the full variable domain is KAGVTQTPRYLIKTRGQQVTLSCSPISGHRSVSWYQQTPGQGLQFLFEYFSETQRNKGNFPGRFSGRQFSNSRSEMNVSTLELGDSALYLCASSLRGGLGEKLFFGSGTQLSVL.